The rows below give T cell receptor beta chains drawn from one sample of a study of OX40 agonist ivuxolimab in advanced cancers. Method: immunoSEQ multiplex PCR; TCRdb's copy keeps in-frame clones and lacks some. The data contain roughly 53,000 clones, 84% of them singletons. The source material was CD4+ or CD8+ T cells sorted from blood, sampled in a trial of the OX40 agonist ivuxolimab. These receptors were taken from an adult with an advanced solid tumor such as melanoma, head and neck, liver or kidney cancer. Each CDR3 is given with its conserved first and last residue. Fields, in order: D gene, V gene, CDR3 protein. The D gene is left open where the match is weak.

D gene: NA; V gene: TRBV19; CDR3 protein: CASSRDRNTEAFF
D gene: NA; V gene: TRBV4-1; CDR3 protein: CASSLAGTAGYEQYF
D gene: TRBD2; V gene: TRBV18; CDR3 protein: CASSPSAGGPSREQYF
D gene: TRBD1; V gene: TRBV6-5; CDR3 protein: CASKGTGIRNYGYTF
D gene: NA; V gene: TRBV29-1; CDR3 protein: CSVKGSSYNEQFF
D gene: TRBD2; V gene: TRBV29-1; CDR3 protein: CSVGKTSSSSGELFF
D gene: NA; V gene: TRBV4-1; CDR3 protein: CASSPSGRPNTEAFF
D gene: TRBD1; V gene: TRBV7-2; CDR3 protein: CASSLEPSGTENPRGEQYF
D gene: TRBD2; V gene: TRBV7-7; CDR3 protein: CASSVGTSGGSQTQYF
D gene: NA; V gene: TRBV19; CDR3 protein: CASSLTGSSGNTIYF
D gene: TRBD1; V gene: TRBV9; CDR3 protein: CASSPGTEETQYF
D gene: NA; V gene: TRBV6-1; CDR3 protein: CASSDWASTNEKLFF
D gene: NA; V gene: TRBV19; CDR3 protein: CASAAVWGAGELFF
D gene: NA; V gene: TRBV5-8; CDR3 protein: CASSFGLMNTEAFF
D gene: NA; V gene: TRBV7-2; CDR3 protein: CASSLVVVDTGELFF
D gene: TRBD1; V gene: TRBV14; CDR3 protein: CASSEEGARFLKPQHF
D gene: TRBD1; V gene: TRBV2; CDR3 protein: CASSASGQQTNYGYTF
D gene: NA; V gene: TRBV7-6; CDR3 protein: CASSWGHRGNEQYF
D gene: NA; V gene: TRBV2; CDR3 protein: CASSEEGGQPQHF
D gene: TRBD1; V gene: TRBV18; CDR3 protein: CASSRDRTNEKLFF
D gene: NA; V gene: TRBV28; CDR3 protein: CASSFYVSEGYQPQHF